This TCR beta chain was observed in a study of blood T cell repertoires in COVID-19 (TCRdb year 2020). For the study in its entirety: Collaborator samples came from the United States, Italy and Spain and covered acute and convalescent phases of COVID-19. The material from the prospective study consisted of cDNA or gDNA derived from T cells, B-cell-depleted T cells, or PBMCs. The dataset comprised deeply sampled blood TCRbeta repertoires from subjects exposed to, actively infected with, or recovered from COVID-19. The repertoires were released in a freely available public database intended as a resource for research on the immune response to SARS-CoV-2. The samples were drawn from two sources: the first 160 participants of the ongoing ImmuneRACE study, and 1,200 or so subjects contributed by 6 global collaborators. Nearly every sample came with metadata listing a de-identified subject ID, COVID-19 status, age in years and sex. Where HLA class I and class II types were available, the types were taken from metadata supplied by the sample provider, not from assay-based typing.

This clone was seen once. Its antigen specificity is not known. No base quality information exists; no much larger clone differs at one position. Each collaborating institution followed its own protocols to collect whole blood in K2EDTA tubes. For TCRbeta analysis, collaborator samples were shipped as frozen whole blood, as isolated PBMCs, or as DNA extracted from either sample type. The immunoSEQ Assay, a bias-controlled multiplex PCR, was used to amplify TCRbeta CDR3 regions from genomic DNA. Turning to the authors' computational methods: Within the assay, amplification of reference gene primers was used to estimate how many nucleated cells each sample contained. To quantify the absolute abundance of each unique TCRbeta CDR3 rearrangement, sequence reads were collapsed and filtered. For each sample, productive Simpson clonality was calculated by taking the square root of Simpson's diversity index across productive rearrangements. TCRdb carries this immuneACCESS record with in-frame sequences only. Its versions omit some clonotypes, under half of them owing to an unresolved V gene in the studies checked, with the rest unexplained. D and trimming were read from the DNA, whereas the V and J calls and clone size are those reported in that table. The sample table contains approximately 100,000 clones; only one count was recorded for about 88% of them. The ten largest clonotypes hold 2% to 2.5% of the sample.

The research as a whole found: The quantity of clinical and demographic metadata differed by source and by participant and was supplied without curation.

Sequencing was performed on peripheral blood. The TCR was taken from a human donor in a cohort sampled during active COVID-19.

The CDR3 corresponds to CASSQGARGQETQYF. Read as DNA, the sequence is TGCGCCAGCAGCCAAGGGGCTAGGGGCCAAGAGACCCAGTACTTC. Recombination linked TRBV4-1 to TRBJ2-5; tentative D gene TRBD1, with 5 bases matching. CDR3 length: 15 amino acids, cysteine to phenylalanine. The kept DNA is CDR3 alone, 45 bases in frame from the first base. The trim is 1 base for V and 1 base for J, with a gap of 10 bases between the germline ends. The germline V gene specifies MGHRA as CDR1 and YSYEKL as CDR2.